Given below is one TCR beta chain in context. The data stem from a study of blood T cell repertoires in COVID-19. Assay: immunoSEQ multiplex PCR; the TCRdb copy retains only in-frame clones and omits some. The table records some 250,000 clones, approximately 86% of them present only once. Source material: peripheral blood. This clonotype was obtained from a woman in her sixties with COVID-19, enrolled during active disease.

The CDR3, as DNA: TGTGCCAGCAGTGAATCGGGACAGGGCCGAGAGACCCAGTACTTC. Residues: CASSESGQGRETQYF. This chain links TRBV25-1 with TRBJ2-5, with TRBD1 matching 9 bases. The V gene end was trimmed by 1 base and the J gene end by 4 bases; junction bases not matched to a gene: 4. The germline gives CDR1 MGHDK, CDR2 SYGVNS. The CDR3 is 15 residues long.